Listed here are 11 T cell receptor beta chains from one sample, sequenced in a study of cytomegalovirus exposure and HLA in healthy donors. A multiplex PCR was run with 60 Vbeta primers and 13 Jbeta primers. Sequenced by immunoSEQ multiplex PCR; TCRdb stores in-frame clones only, minus some. Among about 140,000 clones listed, more than 75% were seen once. The sequencing input was PBMCs. These receptors originate from a middle-aged man in good health and CMV-seronegative.

The chain links TRBV5-1 to TRBJ2-2, with 7 nucleotides matching TRBD1. With V trimmed by 4 bases and J by 6 bases, 9 bases remained unmatched. Germline CDR1 and CDR2: SGHRS and YFSETQ. The CDR3 is 15 amino acids. The CDR3 protein is CASSPTQGRAGELFF. In DNA, the CDR3 is TGCGCCAGCAGCCCCACACAGGGGCGGGCCGGGGAGCTGTTTTTT.

The chain employs TRBV28 and TRBJ2-7, with 9 bases lining up with TRBD1. Germline CDR1 is MDHEN and CDR2 is SYDVKM. This CDR3 spans 17 amino acids. Unmatched junction bases numbered 10, after V lost 3 bases and J lost 1 base. CDR3 in DNA: TGTGCCAGCAGTTTCCCCCGCCGGACAGGGGAGTCCTACGAGCAGTACTTC. Translation: CASSFPRRTGESYEQYF.

This chain links TRBV4-1 with TRBJ1-2; D not resolved. This CDR3 region has 13 residues. CDR1 and CDR2 (germline): MGHRA, YSYEKL. Trimming cost V 2 bases and J 4 bases, with 8 bases left between them. This CDR3 is CASSQPRSYGYTF. CDR3 nucleotide sequence: TGCGCCAGCAGCCAACCCCGGAGCTATGGCTACACCTTC.

The V and J genes are TRBV7-8 and TRBJ1-6; 7 nucleotides line up with TRBD1. Germline trimming cut 0 bases from V and 10 bases from J; bases unmatched to any gene: 15. The V gene's germline CDR1 is SGHVS and CDR2 FQNEAQ. This CDR3 spans 18 amino acids. This chain's CDR3 is CASSLAGGVRQGISPLHF. In DNA form, the CDR3 reads TGTGCCAGCAGCTTAGCGGGGGGCGTTCGACAGGGAATCTCACCCCTCCACTTT. Supplemented by reference TRBV7-8 and TRBJ1-6, the full variable domain reads GAGVSQSPRYKVAKRGQDVALRCDPISGHVSLFWYQQALGQGPEFLTYFQNEAQLDKSGLPSDRFFAERPEGSVSTLKIQRTQQEDSAVYLCASSLAGGVRQGISPLHFGNGTRLTVT.

The rearrangement links TRBV5-1 to TRBJ1-4, with D maybe TRBD1 (5 bases). The CDR3 totals 16 residues. V was cut by 0 bases and J by 8 bases, with 17 bases left in between. Per the germline V gene, CDR1 is SGHRS and CDR2 is YFSETQ. In DNA, the CDR3 is TGCGCCAGCAGCTTGGGCGTGTGGGGGAGGGAAGAAAAACTGTTTTTT. This sequence encodes CASSLGVWGREEKLFF. Full variable domain (outside the CDR3, taken from reference TRBV5-1 and TRBJ1-4): KAGVTQTPRYLIKTRGQQVTLSCSPISGHRSVSWYQQTPGQGLQFLFEYFSETQRNKGNFPGRFSGRQFSNSRSEMNVSTLELGDSALYLCASSLGVWGREEKLFFGSGTQLSVL.

V is TRBV7-8 and J is TRBJ1-2; D is unresolved. Looked up from germline, CDR1 is SGHVS and CDR2 is FQNEAQ. The CDR3 consists of 13 residues. Trimming took 5 bases from V and 7 from J, leaving 14 bases between them. CDR3 sequence (DNA): TGTGCCAGCAGCCTTGACTCTTCATGTGGCTACACCTTC. This codes for CASSLDSSCGYTF.

This sequence joins TRBV30 and TRBJ2-2; TRBD2 aligns across 11 bases. The length of the CDR3 is 16 residues. Germline V CDR1 and CDR2: GTSNPN, SVGIG (reference sequence). V was clipped by 0 bases and J by 4 bases; unmatched bases: 4. The CDR3 DNA is TGTGCCTGGAGTGTACTAGCGGGGGCCCTCACCGGGGAGCTGTTTTTT. It codes for CAWSVLAGALTGELFF. The variable domain in full, completed from reference TRBV30 and TRBJ2-2, reads SQTIHQWPATLVQPVGSPLSLECTVEGTSNPNLYWYRQAAGRGLQLLFYSVGIGQISSEVPQNLSASRPQDRQFILSSKKLLLSDSGFYLCAWSVLAGALTGELFFGEGSRLTVL.

V gene TRBV19 combines with J gene TRBJ2-3; 10 bases align to TRBD2. This CDR3 has 13 residues. Germline CDR1 reads LNHDA; CDR2 reads SQIVND (reference sequence). Unmatched junction bases numbered 2, after V lost 7 bases and J lost 4 bases. In DNA, the CDR3 is TGTGCCAGTAAAGCGGGGGGGCCAGATACGCAGTATTTT. Encoded protein: CASKAGGPDTQYF.

The V call is TRBV6-5, the J call TRBJ1-5; the D gene is possibly TRBD1 (5 bases). Looked up from germline, CDR1 is MNHEY and CDR2 is SVGAGI. Deletions cut 6 bases from V and 4 bases from J, with 10 bases between. The CDR3 is 13 amino acids. The CDR3 DNA sequence: TGTGCCAGCAGACTCGACAGTAATCAGCCCCAGCATTTT. This gives the protein CASRLDSNQPQHF.

This clone was observed a few times. The rearrangement links TRBV30 to TRBJ2-1, with D tentatively TRBD1 (6 bases). The CDR3 spans 15 residues. Deletions cut 4 bases from V and 7 bases from J, with 20 bases between. CDR1 and CDR2 (germline): GTSNPN, SVGIG (reference sequence). CDR3 in DNA: TGTGCCTGGACCAGGGGACCCAATTATCCTAATGAGCAGTTCTTC. As protein: CAWTRGPNYPNEQFF.

This clone appeared once. The chain couples TRBV5-5 to TRBJ2-7; 7 bases fit TRBD2. J lost 5 bases, V lost 2 bases, and 7 bases had no gene match. Germline V gene lookup returns CDR1 SGHKS and CDR2 YYEKEE (reference sequence). The CDR3 is 14 residues long. The CDR3: CASSFRTSVDEQYF. As DNA, the CDR3 is TGTGCCAGCAGCTTCCGAACTAGCGTAGACGAGCAGTACTTC.